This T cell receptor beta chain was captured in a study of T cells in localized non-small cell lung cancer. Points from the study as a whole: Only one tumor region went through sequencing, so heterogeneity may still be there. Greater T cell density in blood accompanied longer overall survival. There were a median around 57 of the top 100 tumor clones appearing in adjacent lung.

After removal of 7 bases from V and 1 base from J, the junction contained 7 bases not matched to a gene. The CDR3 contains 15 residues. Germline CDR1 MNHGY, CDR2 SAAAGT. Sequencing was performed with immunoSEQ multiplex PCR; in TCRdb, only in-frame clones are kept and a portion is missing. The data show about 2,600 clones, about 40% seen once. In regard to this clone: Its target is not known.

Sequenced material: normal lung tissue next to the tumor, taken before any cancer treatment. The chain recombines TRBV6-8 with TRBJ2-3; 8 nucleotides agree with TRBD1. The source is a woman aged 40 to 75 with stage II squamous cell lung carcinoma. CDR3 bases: TGTGCCAGCACCCTGGACAGGGAGGGCACAGATACGCAGTATTTT. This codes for CASTLDREGTDTQYF.